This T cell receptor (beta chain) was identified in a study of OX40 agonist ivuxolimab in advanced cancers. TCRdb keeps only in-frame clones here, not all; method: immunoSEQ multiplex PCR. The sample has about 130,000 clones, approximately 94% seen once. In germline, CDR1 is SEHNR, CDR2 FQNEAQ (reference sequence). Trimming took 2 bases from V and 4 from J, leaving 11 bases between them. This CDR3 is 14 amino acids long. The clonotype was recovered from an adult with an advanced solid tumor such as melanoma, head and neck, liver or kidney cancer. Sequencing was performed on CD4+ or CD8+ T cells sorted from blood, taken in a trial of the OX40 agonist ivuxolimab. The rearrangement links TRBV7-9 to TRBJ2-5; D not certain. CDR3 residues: CASSLSLGPETQYF. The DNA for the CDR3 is TGTGCCAGCAGCTTATCTCTCGGCCCAGAGACCCAGTACTTC.